The TCR beta chain described here comes from a study of neurological immune-mediated disorders. This clonotype has at least ten counts. Each CDR3 protein is one row after TCRdb ran MiXCR on the 5' RACE reads. This table holds 40,000 to 60,000 distinct CDR3 sequences, about 3% found once. Germline trimming cut 5 bases from V and 1 base from J; bases unmatched to any gene: 6. This CDR3 comprises 16 residues. This chain uses TRBV12-3 or TRBV12-4 with TRBJ2-2; 8 bases are a match to TRBD1. Input material: PBMCs. The clonotype was recovered from a man in his forties or fifties with multiple sclerosis. The CDR3, as DNA: TGTGCCAGCAGTCCGTGGACAGGGAGGAACACCGGGGAGCTGTTTTTT. Translated: CASSPWTGRNTGELFF.